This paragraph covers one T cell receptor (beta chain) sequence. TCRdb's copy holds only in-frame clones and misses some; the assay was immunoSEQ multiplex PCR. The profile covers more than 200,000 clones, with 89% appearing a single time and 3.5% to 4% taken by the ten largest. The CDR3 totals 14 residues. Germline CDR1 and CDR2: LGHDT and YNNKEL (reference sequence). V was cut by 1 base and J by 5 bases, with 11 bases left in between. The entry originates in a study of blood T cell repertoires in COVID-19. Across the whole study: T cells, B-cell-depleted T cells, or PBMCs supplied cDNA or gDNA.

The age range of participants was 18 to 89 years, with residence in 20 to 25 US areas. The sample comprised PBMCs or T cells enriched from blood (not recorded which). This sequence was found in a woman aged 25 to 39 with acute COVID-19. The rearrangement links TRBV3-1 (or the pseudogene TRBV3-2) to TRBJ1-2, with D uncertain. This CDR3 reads CASSQVLGSYGYTF. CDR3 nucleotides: TGTGCCAGCAGCCAAGTGTTAGGGAGTTATGGCTACACCTTC.